What follows are 10 T cell receptor beta chains derived from one specimen sequenced in a study of T cells in Graves' hyperthyroidism and ophthalmopathy. Regions amplified from RNA transcripts were the TCR beta CDR3 regions. Researchers ran a first-round RT-PCR on the TCR CDR3 using the HTBI primer set. Using its own MiXCR run on the multiplex PCR reads, TCRdb lists one record per CDR3 protein. The data show 350,000 to 450,000 distinct CDR3 sequences, around 14% seen once. Sequencing was performed on blood. The source is a woman aged 55-70 years with Graves' hyperthyroidism.

This clonotype was recorded many times. The V gene is TRBV27, the J gene TRBJ1-5; TRBD1 matches 7 bases. With V trimmed by 1 base and J by 0 bases, 12 bases remained unmatched. The CDR3 has 19 residues. Germline V lookup: CDR1 MNHEY, CDR2 SMNVEV (reference sequence). The CDR3 bases are TGTGCCAGCAGTTTATGGGGACCGAGGACAGGTTATAGCAATCAGCCCCAGCATTTT. As protein: CASSLWGPRTGYSNQPQHF.

This clonotype was detected ten times or more. The chain couples TRBV5-1 to TRBJ2-3; D unclear. CDR3 length: 11 amino acids. Germline CDR1 SGHRS, CDR2 YFSETQ. The V end lost 2 bases, the J end lost 9 bases, and 7 bases lay between the germline ends. The CDR3 DNA follows: TGCGCCAGCAGCTTTGGTGGGACGCAGTATTTT. This sequence encodes CASSFGGTQYF.

V is TRBV5-1 and J is TRBJ2-2; possibly TRBD1 for D (6 bases). Looked up from germline, CDR1 is SGHRS and CDR2 is YFSETQ. The V gene lost 3 bases and the J gene lost 5 bases, with 8 bases spanning the gap. The CDR3 totals 13 residues. The CDR3: CASSSGQTGELFF. As DNA, the CDR3 is TGCGCCAGCAGCTCCGGACAGACCGGGGAGCTGTTTTTT.

The V call is TRBV7-9, the J call TRBJ2-1, with 9 nucleotides matching TRBD2. The V gene end was trimmed by 4 bases and the J gene end by 4 bases; junction bases not matched to a gene: 17. The CDR3 sequence is 19 residues long. Germline V gene data show CDR1 as SEHNR and CDR2 as FQNEAQ (reference sequence). The CDR3 sequence: CASSSTGVALTSGYNEQFF. CDR3 nucleotides: TGTGCCAGCAGCTCGACCGGGGTAGCCCTTACTAGCGGGTACAATGAGCAGTTCTTC.

This clonotype was detected many times. The chain has TRBV28 and TRBJ2-7; TRBD1 agrees at 7 bases. The J segment lost 7 bases and the V segment lost 5 bases, leaving 8 bases of the junction unmatched. Germline V lookup: CDR1 MDHEN, CDR2 SYDVKM. The CDR3 is 13 amino acids. CDR3 protein: CASSPLTGPEQYF. The DNA of the CDR3 is TGTGCCAGCAGTCCCTTGACAGGGCCTGAGCAGTACTTC.

This clonotype was found a few times. The chain links TRBV11-2 to TRBJ2-1; D is uncertain. There are 14 residues in the CDR3. Germline CDR1 reads SGHAT; CDR2 reads FQNNGV. Deletions cut 3 bases from V and 1 base from J, with 7 bases between. The CDR3 DNA is TGTGCCAGCAGCTTCTCCGATTCCTACAATGAGCAGTTCTTC. Amino acids: CASSFSDSYNEQFF. The whole variable domain, remainder taken from reference TRBV11-2 and TRBJ2-1, is EAGVAQSPRYKIIEKRQSVAFWCNPISGHATLYWYQQILGQGPKLLIQFQNNGVVDDSQLPKDRFSAERLKGVDSTLKIQPAKLEDSAVYLCASSFSDSYNEQFFGPGTRLTVL.

V gene TRBV6-1 combines with J gene TRBJ2-2, with D tentatively TRBD1 (5 bases). Trimming removed 6 bases from V and 13 bases from J, with 21 bases in between. The germline gives CDR1 MNHNS, CDR2 SASEGT. The CDR3 extends over 14 amino acids. As DNA, the CDR3 is TGTGCCAGCAGCAAAAGGGGTAGTGGCTTTGGGCTGTTTTTT. This sequence encodes CASSKRGSGFGLFF.

The CDR3 bases are TGTGCCAGCAGCGAAAGACTAGCGGGAGTCACGGCGGATACCACAGATACGCAGTATTTT. Translation: CASSERLAGVTADTTDTQYF. The rearrangement links TRBV9 to TRBJ2-3; 12 bases map to TRBD2. The CDR3 has 20 amino acids. Germline V lookup: CDR1 SGDLS, CDR2 YYNGEE. Trimming cost V 3 bases and J 2 bases; bases outside gene matches: 16.

V usage is TRBV5-1 and J usage is TRBJ2-3, with D perhaps matching TRBD2 (5 bases). The CDR3 totals 14 residues. The V gene's germline CDR1 is SGHRS and CDR2 YFSETQ. The V end lost 7 bases, the J end lost 0 bases, and 12 bases lay between the germline ends. The CDR3 is CASRGLYSTDTQYF. As DNA, the CDR3 is TGCGCCAGCCGAGGACTCTACAGCACAGATACGCAGTATTTT.

The CDR3 DNA follows: TGCGCCAGCAGCCAAGTACCGGGAGTGAGGAACAATGAGCAGTTCTTC. Encoded protein: CASSQVPGVRNNEQFF. The genes are TRBV4-1 and TRBJ2-1; a possible D gene is TRBD2 (6 bases). In germline, CDR1 is MGHRA, CDR2 YSYEKL. V was clipped by 1 base and J by 5 bases, with 15 bases between them. The CDR3 covers 16 residues.